The present T cell receptor beta chain was sequenced within a study of T cell changes during pregnancy in multiple sclerosis. The V end lost 1 base, the J end lost 2 bases, and 9 bases lay between the germline ends. This CDR3 comprises 15 residues. Germline values: CDR1 SGHTA, CDR2 FQGNSA. Data came from immunoSEQ multiplex PCR; TCRdb stores just in-frame clones and leaves some out. The repertoire includes tens of thousands of clones, about nine tenths of them detected once, and roughly 0.7% sits in the top ten. The sample here was CD4+ T cells from peripheral blood mononuclear cells, taken in the first trimester of pregnancy. The clonotype comes from a female donor with multiple sclerosis, enrolled in a pregnancy study. The V and J genes are TRBV7-2 and TRBJ1-5; perhaps TRBD1 as D (5 bases). CDR3 nucleotides: TGTGCCAGCAGCTTAGTGGGAGGGGGCAATCAGCCCCAGCATTTT. This codes for CASSLVGGGNQPQHF. Full variable domain (rest looked up from reference TRBV7-2 and TRBJ1-5): GAGVSQSPSNKVTEKGKDVELRCDPISGHTALYWYRQSLGQGLEFLIYFQGNSAPDKSGLPSDRFSAERTGGSVSTLTIQRTQQEDSAVYLCASSLVGGGNQPQHFGDGTRLSIL.